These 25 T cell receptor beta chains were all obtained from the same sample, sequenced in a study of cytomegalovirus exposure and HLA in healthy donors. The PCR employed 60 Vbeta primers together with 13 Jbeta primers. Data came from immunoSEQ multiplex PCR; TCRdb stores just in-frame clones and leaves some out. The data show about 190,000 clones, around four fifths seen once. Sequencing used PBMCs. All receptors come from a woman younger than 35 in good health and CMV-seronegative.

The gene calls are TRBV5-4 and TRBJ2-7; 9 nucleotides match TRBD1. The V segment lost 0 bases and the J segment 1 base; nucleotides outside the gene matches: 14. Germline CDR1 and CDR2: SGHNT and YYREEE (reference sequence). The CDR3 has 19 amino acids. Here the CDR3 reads CASSLEFGFGGQGSYEQYF. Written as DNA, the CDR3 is TGTGCCAGCAGCTTGGAATTTGGCTTTGGGGGACAGGGATCCTACGAGCAGTACTTC.

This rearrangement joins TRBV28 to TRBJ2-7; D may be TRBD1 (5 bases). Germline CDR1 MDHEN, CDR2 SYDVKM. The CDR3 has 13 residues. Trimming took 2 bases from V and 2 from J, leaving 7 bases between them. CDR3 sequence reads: CASSLGATYEQYF. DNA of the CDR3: TGTGCCAGCAGTTTAGGGGCAACCTACGAGCAGTACTTC.

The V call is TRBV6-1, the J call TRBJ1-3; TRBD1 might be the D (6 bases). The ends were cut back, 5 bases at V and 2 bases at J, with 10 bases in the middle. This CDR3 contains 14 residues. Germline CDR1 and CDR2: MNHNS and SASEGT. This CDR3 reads CASSLAGAGNTIYF. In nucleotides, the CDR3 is TGTGCCAGCAGTTTGGCAGGGGCTGGAAACACCATATATTTT.

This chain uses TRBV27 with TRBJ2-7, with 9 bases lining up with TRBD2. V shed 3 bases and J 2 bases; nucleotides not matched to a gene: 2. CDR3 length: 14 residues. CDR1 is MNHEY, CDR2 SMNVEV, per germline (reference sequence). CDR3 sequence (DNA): TGTGCCAGCAGTTTCGGCGGGAGGGCCTACGAGCAGTACTTC. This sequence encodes CASSFGGRAYEQYF.

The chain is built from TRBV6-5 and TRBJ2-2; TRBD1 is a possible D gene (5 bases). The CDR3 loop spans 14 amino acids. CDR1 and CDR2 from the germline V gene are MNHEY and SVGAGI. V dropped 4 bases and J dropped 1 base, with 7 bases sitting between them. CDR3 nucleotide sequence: TGTGCCAGCAGTTCTACAGGGAACACCGGGGAGCTGTTTTTT. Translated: CASSSTGNTGELFF.

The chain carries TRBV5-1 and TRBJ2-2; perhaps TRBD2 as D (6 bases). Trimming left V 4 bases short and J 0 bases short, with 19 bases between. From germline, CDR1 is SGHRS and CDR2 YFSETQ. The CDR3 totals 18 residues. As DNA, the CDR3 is TGCGCCAGCAGCCAAGTAGTTATTAGCGGAACGAACACCGGGGAGCTGTTTTTT. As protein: CASSQVVISGTNTGELFF.

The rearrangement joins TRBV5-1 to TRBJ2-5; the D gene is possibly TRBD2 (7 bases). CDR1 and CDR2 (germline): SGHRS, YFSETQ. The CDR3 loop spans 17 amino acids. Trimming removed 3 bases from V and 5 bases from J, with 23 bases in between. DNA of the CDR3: TGCGCCAGCAGCTCCCTCATCCGGGGGGCTGGCGGGGAGACCCAGTACTTC. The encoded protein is CASSSLIRGAGGETQYF.

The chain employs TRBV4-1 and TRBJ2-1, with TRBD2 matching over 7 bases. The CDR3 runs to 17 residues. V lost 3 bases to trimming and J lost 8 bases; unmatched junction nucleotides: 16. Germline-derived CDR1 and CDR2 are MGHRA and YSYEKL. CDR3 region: CASSQTGVERGRDEQFF. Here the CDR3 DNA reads TGCGCCAGCAGCCAGACCGGAGTAGAGCGGGGAAGGGATGAGCAGTTCTTC.

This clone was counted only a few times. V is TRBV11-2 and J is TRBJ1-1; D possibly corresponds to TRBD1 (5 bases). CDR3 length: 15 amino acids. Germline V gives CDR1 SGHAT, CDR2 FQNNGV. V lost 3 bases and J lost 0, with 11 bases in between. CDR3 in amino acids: CASSLRGRMNTEAFF. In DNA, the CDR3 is TGTGCCAGCAGCTTGCGGGGACGGATGAACACTGAAGCTTTCTTT.

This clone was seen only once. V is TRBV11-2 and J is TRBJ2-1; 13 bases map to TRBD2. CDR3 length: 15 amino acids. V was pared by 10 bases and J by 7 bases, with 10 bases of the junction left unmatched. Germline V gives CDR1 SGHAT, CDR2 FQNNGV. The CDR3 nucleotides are TGTGCCACCCTTGTACGGACTAGCGGGAGTAATGAGCAGTTCTTC. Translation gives CATLVRTSGSNEQFF.

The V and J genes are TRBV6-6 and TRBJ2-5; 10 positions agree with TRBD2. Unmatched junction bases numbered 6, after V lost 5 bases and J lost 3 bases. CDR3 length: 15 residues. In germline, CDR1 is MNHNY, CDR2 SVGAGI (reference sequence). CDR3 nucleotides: TGTGCCAGCAGTACGGGGACTAGCGAAAAAGAGACCCAGTACTTC. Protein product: CASSTGTSEKETQYF.

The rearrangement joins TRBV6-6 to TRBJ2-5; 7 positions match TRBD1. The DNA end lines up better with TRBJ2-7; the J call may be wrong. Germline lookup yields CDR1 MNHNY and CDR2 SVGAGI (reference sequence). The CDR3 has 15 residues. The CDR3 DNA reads TGTGCCAGCAGTTCCCTCTCGACAGGGTATTACGAGCAGTACTTC. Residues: CASSSLSTGYYEQYF.

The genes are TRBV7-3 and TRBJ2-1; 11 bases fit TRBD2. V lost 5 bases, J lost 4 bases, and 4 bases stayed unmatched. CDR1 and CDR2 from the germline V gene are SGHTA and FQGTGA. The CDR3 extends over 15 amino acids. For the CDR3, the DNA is TGTGCCAGCAGCGCGACTAGCGGGACTTACAATGAGCAGTTCTTC. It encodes CASSATSGTYNEQFF.

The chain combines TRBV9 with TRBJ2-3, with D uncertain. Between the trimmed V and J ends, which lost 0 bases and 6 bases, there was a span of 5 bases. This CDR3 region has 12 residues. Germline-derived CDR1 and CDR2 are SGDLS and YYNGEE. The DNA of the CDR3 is TGTGCCAGCAGCGTAGGGGCGGATACGCAGTATTTT. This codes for CASSVGADTQYF.

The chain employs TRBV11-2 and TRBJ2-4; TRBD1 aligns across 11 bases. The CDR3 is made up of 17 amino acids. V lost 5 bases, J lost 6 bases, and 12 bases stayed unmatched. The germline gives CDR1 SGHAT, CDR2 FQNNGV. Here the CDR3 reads CASSPGQGGLGINIQYF. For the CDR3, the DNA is TGTGCCAGCAGCCCGGGACAGGGGGGTCTGGGTATAAACATTCAGTACTTC.

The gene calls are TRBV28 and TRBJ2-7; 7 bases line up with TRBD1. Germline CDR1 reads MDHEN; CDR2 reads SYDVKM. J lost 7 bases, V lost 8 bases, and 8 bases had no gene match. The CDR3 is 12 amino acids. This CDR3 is CASEQGPREQYF. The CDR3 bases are TGTGCCAGCGAACAGGGGCCACGGGAGCAGTACTTC.

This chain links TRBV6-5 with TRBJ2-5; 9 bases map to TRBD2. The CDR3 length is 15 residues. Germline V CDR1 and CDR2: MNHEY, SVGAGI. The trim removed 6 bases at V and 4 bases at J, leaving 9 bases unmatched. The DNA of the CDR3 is TGTGCCAGCAGCTTAGCGGGGGTCTTGGGAGAGACCCAGTACTTC. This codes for CASSLAGVLGETQYF.

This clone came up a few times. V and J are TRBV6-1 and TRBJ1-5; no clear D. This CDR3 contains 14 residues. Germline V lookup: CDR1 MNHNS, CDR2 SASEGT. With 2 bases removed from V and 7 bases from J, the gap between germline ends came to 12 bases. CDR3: CASSEISSVQPQHF. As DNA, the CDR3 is TGTGCCAGCAGTGAAATATCCTCCGTCCAGCCCCAGCATTTT.

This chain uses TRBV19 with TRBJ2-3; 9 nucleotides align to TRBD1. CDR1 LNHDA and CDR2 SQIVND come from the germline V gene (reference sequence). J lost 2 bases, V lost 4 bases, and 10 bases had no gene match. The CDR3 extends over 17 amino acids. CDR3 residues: CASSTYPGQGYTDTQYF. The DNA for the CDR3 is TGTGCCAGTAGTACCTATCCGGGACAGGGTTACACAGATACGCAGTATTTT.

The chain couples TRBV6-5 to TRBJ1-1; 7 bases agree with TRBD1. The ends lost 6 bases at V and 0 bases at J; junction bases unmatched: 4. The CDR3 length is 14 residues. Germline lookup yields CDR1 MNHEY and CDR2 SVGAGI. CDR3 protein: CASRSDRVNTEAFF. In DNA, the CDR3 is TGTGCCAGCAGGTCCGACAGGGTGAACACTGAAGCTTTCTTT.

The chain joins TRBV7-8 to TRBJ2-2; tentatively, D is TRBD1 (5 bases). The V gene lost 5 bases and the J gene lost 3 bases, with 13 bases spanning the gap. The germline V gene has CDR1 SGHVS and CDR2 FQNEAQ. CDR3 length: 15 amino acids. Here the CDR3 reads CASSADIGDTGELFF. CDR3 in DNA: TGTGCCAGCAGCGCGGACATAGGGGACACCGGGGAGCTGTTTTTT.

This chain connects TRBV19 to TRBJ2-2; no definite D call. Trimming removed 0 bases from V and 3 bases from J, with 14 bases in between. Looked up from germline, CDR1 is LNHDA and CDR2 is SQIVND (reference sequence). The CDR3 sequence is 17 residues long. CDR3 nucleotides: TGTGCCAGTAGTATAGATTTTCGCAGGTTATACACCGGGGAGCTGTTTTTT. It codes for CASSIDFRRLYTGELFF.

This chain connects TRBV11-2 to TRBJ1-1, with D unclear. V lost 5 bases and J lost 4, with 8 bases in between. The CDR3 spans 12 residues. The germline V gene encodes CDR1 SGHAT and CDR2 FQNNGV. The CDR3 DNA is TGTGCCAGCAGCGGCGGGTCCACTGAAGCTTTCTTT. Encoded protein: CASSGGSTEAFF.

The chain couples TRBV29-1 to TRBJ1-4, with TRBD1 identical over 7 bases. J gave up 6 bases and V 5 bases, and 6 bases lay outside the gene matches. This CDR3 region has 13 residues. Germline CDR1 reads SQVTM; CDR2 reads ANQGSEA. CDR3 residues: CSVSSGQDEKLFF. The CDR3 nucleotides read TGCAGCGTTAGCAGCGGACAGGATGAAAAACTGTTTTTT.

CDR3 sequence (DNA): TGTGCCAGTAGTATAGTGGGAGGTCCGAATACGCAGTATTTT. Its translation: CASSIVGGPNTQYF. The rearrangement joins TRBV19 to TRBJ2-3; a possible D gene is TRBD2 (6 bases). Germline values: CDR1 LNHDA, CDR2 SQIVND (reference sequence). V was shortened by 1 base and J by 7 bases, with 12 bases between the two germline ends. This CDR3 contains 14 residues.